The T cell receptor (beta chain) described here comes from a study of blood T cell repertoires in COVID-19. At the level of the study: In each case, the material was cDNA or gDNA derived from T cells, B-cell-depleted T cells, or PBMCs.

This clone was picked up a small number of times. The V end lost 1 base, the J end lost 11 bases, and 8 bases lay between the germline ends. The CDR3 length is 11 residues. Repertoires were generated with immunoSEQ multiplex PCR, while TCRdb's copy carries only in-frame clones and drops some. Among 110,000 to 150,000 clones listed, approximately 86% were seen once. The chain joins TRBV12-3 or TRBV12-4 to TRBJ1-1; D is perhaps TRBD1 (6 bases). Sequences were obtained from PBMCs or T cells enriched from blood (not recorded which). This sequence was found in a woman in her forties who had recovered from COVID-19. The CDR3 spells CASSLGRGAFF. The CDR3 DNA reads TGTGCCAGCAGTTTAGGAAGGGGGGCTTTCTTT.